The 24 T cell receptor beta chains in this list originate from one sample, sequenced in a study of blood T cell repertoires in COVID-19. Clones were read by immunoSEQ multiplex PCR, and TCRdb kept only the in-frame ones, dropping some. The table shows 200,000 to 250,000 clones, with around four fifths occurring only once. Sequencing was performed on peripheral blood. These receptors all come from a man over 45 with active or convalescent COVID-19.

The J gene is TRBJ1-1, the V gene TRBV14, with unresolved D. Germline CDR1 is SGHDN and CDR2 is FVKESK. This CDR3 has 13 residues. The V end was cut by 0 bases, the J end by 8 bases, with 10 bases between. The CDR3 nucleotides are TGTGCCAGCAGCCAAGATGTCGTTACAGAAGCTTTCTTT. Protein sequence: CASSQDVVTEAFF.

The J gene is TRBJ1-1, the V gene TRBV5-1, with D perhaps matching TRBD1 (6 bases). Germline V CDR1 and CDR2: SGHRS, YFSETQ. Trimming pared 4 bases from V and 0 bases from J, leaving 19 bases between. CDR3 length: 17 residues. As DNA, the CDR3 is TGCGCCAGCAGCGGGGGCATCTTAGGGCTCTTGAACACTGAAGCTTTCTTT. It encodes CASSGGILGLLNTEAFF.

V gene TRBV29-1 combines with J gene TRBJ1-4; TRBD1 matches 9 bases. V trimming: 8 bases; J trimming: 5 bases; junction bases outside the gene matches: 15. This CDR3 contains 16 residues. In germline, CDR1 is SQVTM, CDR2 ANQGSEA. DNA for the CDR3: TGCAGCTACGGGACAGGGAGAGGGGGACCCAATGAAAAACTGTTTTTT. It codes for CSYGTGRGGPNEKLFF. The whole variable domain, filled in from reference TRBV29-1 and TRBJ1-4, reads SAVISQKPSRDICQRGTSLTIQCQVDSQVTMMFWYRQQPGQSLTLIATANQGSEATYESGFVIDKFPISRPNLTFSTLTVSNMSPEDSSIYLCSYGTGRGGPNEKLFFGSGTQLSVL.

The chain employs TRBV4-1 and TRBJ2-5; D is possibly TRBD2 (5 bases). Trimming stripped 1 base from V and 0 bases from J, with 9 bases between. The CDR3 is 15 residues long. Germline lookup yields CDR1 MGHRA and CDR2 YSYEKL. The DNA of the CDR3 is TGCGCCAGCAGCCAAGCATCTAGCCACCAAGAGACCCAGTACTTC. This sequence encodes CASSQASSHQETQYF.

The chain combines TRBV7-9 with TRBJ1-1; D is uncertain. CDR3 length equals 14 residues. Germline loops: CDR1 SEHNR, CDR2 FQNEAQ (reference sequence). V was clipped by 5 bases and J by 3 bases, with 13 bases between them. The CDR3 sequence: CASSPSSVDTEAFF. CDR3 in DNA: TGTGCCAGCAGCCCGTCTTCTGTTGACACTGAAGCTTTCTTT.

The rearrangement joins TRBV2 to TRBJ1-6; 8 nucleotides match TRBD1. Germline V gene lookup returns CDR1 SNHLY and CDR2 FYNNEI. V lost 7 bases and J lost 9; bases outside the gene matches: 8. This CDR3 is 14 amino acids long. In DNA form, the CDR3 reads TGTGCCAGCAAGGATAGGACAGGGCTTTCACCCCTCCACTTT. It yields the protein CASKDRTGLSPLHF.

The V and J genes are TRBV5-1 and TRBJ2-5; 9 nucleotides match TRBD2. CDR3 length: 17 amino acids. The ends lost 4 bases at V and 1 base at J; junction bases unmatched: 11. Germline lookup yields CDR1 SGHRS and CDR2 YFSETQ. As DNA, the CDR3 is TGCGCCAGCAGCGCGGGGGCTAGCGGGGCAGCCCAAGAGACCCAGTACTTC. Translation: CASSAGASGAAQETQYF.

This clone was found once. This rearrangement joins TRBV5-1 to TRBJ1-2, with TRBD1 matching over 12 bases. J gave up 6 bases and V 5 bases, and 5 bases lay outside the gene matches. The CDR3 length is 14 residues. Germline V gives CDR1 SGHRS, CDR2 YFSETQ. The CDR3 nucleotides are TGCGCCAGCAGAAAGGGACAGGGGGCGGATGGCTACACCTTC. Protein: CASRKGQGADGYTF. The full variable domain, rest sourced from reference TRBV5-1 and TRBJ1-2, is KAGVTQTPRYLIKTRGQQVTLSCSPISGHRSVSWYQQTPGQGLQFLFEYFSETQRNKGNFPGRFSGRQFSNSRSEMNVSTLELGDSALYLCASRKGQGADGYTFGSGTRLTVV.

The V and J genes are TRBV5-6 and TRBJ1-5; a possible D gene is TRBD1 (5 bases). Germline V gene sequence: CDR1 SGHDT, CDR2 YYEEEE. Deletions cut 1 base from V and 6 bases from J, with 11 bases between. CDR3 size: 14 residues. CDR3 nucleotide sequence: TGTGCCAGCAGCTTGAAGGGGTACTTTCAGCCCCAGCATTTT. This translates into CASSLKGYFQPQHF.

V and J are TRBV14 and TRBJ2-7; 8 nucleotides agree with TRBD1. The J segment lost 3 bases and the V segment lost 4 bases, leaving 11 bases of the junction unmatched. Germline V gene lookup returns CDR1 SGHDN and CDR2 FVKESK. The CDR3 is made up of 16 amino acids. For the CDR3, the DNA is TGTGCCAGCAGCCGACCCACCGGGACAGGCCTCTACGAGCAGTACTTC. This encodes CASSRPTGTGLYEQYF.

The gene calls are TRBV6-5 and TRBJ1-1, with D unresolved. CDR1 and CDR2 (germline): MNHEY, SVGAGI. The V end was cut by 6 bases, the J end by 5 bases, with 10 bases between. This CDR3 is 12 amino acids long. The CDR3: CASRTGVTEAFF. CDR3 bases: TGTGCCAGCAGGACGGGAGTAACTGAAGCTTTCTTT.

V and J are TRBV20-1 and TRBJ2-3, with TRBD2 matching 10 bases. After removal of 3 bases from V and 2 bases from J, the junction contained 11 bases not matched to a gene. This CDR3 is built from 17 residues. CDR1 is DFQATT, CDR2 SNEGSKA, per germline (reference sequence). The CDR3 loop is CSASGALAGQYTDTQYF. The CDR3 coding sequence is TGCAGTGCTAGTGGCGCACTAGCGGGGCAGTACACAGATACGCAGTATTTT.

This clone was found once. The rearrangement joins TRBV7-6 to TRBJ2-5, with D perhaps matching TRBD1 (5 bases). Trimming shortened V by 5 bases and J by 2 bases, and 15 bases separated the two germline ends. This CDR3 has 15 residues. The germline CDR1 and CDR2 sequences are SGHVS and FNYEAQ. CDR3 loop: CASSVDKHEQETQYF. CDR3 DNA sequence: TGTGCCAGCAGCGTGGACAAGCACGAGCAAGAGACCCAGTACTTC. Using reference TRBV7-6 and TRBJ2-5 for the parts outside the CDR3, the full variable domain is GAGVSQSPRYKVTKRGQDVALRCDPISGHVSLYWYRQALGQGPEFLTYFNYEAQQDKSGLPNDRFSAERPEGSISTLTIQRTEQRDSAMYRCASSVDKHEQETQYFGPGTRLLVL.

The sample holds a few counts of this clone. This rearrangement joins TRBV30 to TRBJ1-2; D remains unclear. The CDR3 sequence is 14 residues long. Germline V lookup: CDR1 GTSNPN, CDR2 SVGIG (reference sequence). Trimming took off 0 bases at V and 4 bases at J, with 12 bases between the two ends. Here the CDR3 reads CAWSVSQLVYGYTF. The CDR3 DNA follows: TGTGCCTGGAGTGTATCCCAGCTAGTCTATGGCTACACCTTC. Using reference TRBV30 and TRBJ1-2 for the parts outside the CDR3, the full variable domain is SQTIHQWPATLVQPVGSPLSLECTVEGTSNPNLYWYRQAAGRGLQLLFYSVGIGQISSEVPQNLSASRPQDRQFILSSKKLLLSDSGFYLCAWSVSQLVYGYTFGSGTRLTVV.

V usage is TRBV19 and J usage is TRBJ2-7; tentative D call: TRBD1 (6 bases). Germline loops: CDR1 LNHDA, CDR2 SQIVND (reference sequence). Trimming left V 3 bases short and J 3 bases short, with 12 bases between. The length of the CDR3 is 14 residues. As DNA, the CDR3 is TGTGCCAGTAGTATCGCAGGGGACCGCTACGAGCAGTACTTC. This sequence encodes CASSIAGDRYEQYF.

The gene calls are TRBV3-1 (or the pseudogene TRBV3-2) and TRBJ2-2; 8 bases fit TRBD1. With V trimmed by 3 bases and J by 3 bases, 12 bases remained unmatched. This CDR3 region has 18 residues. Germline CDR1 LGHDT, CDR2 YNNKEL (reference sequence). The CDR3 reads CASSQNVIRGLDTGELFF. The CDR3 bases are TGTGCCAGCAGCCAGAATGTCATCAGGGGGCTGGACACCGGGGAGCTGTTTTTT.

V is TRBV10-3 and J is TRBJ2-2; TRBD1 matches 10 bases. The germline CDR1 and CDR2 sequences are ENHRY and SYGVKD. The CDR3 loop spans 16 amino acids. The V segment lost 10 bases and the J segment 4 bases; nucleotides outside the gene matches: 12. The CDR3 bases are TGTGCCACCGAACCCGGACAGGGGGTGGTCACCGGGGAGCTGTTTTTT. This translates into CATEPGQGVVTGELFF.

The chain links TRBV5-1 to TRBJ2-7, with a weak D call TRBD1 (5 bases). Trimming cost V 0 bases and J 1 base, with 11 bases left between them. This CDR3 is 15 amino acids long. CDR1 is SGHRS, CDR2 YFSETQ, per germline. The CDR3 protein is CASSLVQGGSYEQYF. In nucleotides, the CDR3 is TGCGCCAGCAGCTTGGTTCAGGGTGGTTCCTACGAGCAGTACTTC.

The chain combines TRBV28 with TRBJ2-3, with D maybe TRBD2 (5 bases). The CDR3 extends over 15 amino acids. Trimming took off 4 bases at V and 4 bases at J, with 15 bases between the two ends. Germline V lookup: CDR1 MDHEN, CDR2 SYDVKM. The CDR3 nucleotides are TGTGCCAGCAGTTCGACTATGGGCATCCCAGATACGCAGTATTTT. This sequence encodes CASSSTMGIPDTQYF.

CDR3 sequence (DNA): TGTGCCCGGACAGGGGCCGGCTACGAGCAGTACTTC. It yields the protein CARTGAGYEQYF. This chain connects TRBV30 to TRBJ2-7; 9 positions match TRBD1. J gave up 3 bases and V 8 bases, and 5 bases lay outside the gene matches. The length of the CDR3 is 12 residues. The germline gives CDR1 GTSNPN, CDR2 SVGIG (reference sequence).

The rearrangement links TRBV9 to TRBJ1-4; 7 bases match TRBD1. Per the germline V gene, CDR1 is SGDLS and CDR2 is YYNGEE. The CDR3 loop spans 15 amino acids. V was pared by 4 bases and J by 6 bases, with 9 bases of the junction left unmatched. DNA for the CDR3: TGTGCCAGCAGCCCTGGGAGCAGGGGGGATGAAAAACTGTTTTTT. This encodes CASSPGSRGDEKLFF.

The CDR3 coding sequence is TGTGCCAGCAGGCGACAGGGGCATGGCTACACCTTC. The encoded protein is CASRRQGHGYTF. The chain couples TRBV12-3 or TRBV12-4 to TRBJ1-2; 8 nucleotides align to TRBD1. The CDR3 is 12 amino acids. V lost 6 bases, J lost 6 bases, and 3 bases stayed unmatched.

V and J are TRBV18 and TRBJ2-7, with TRBD1 matching 9 bases. V lost 6 bases and J lost 2; bases outside the gene matches: 5. This CDR3 is 14 amino acids long. Germline CDR1 is KGHSH and CDR2 is LQKENI. The CDR3 protein is CASSTGTGPYEQYF. In nucleotides, the CDR3 is TGTGCCAGCTCGACCGGGACAGGGCCCTACGAGCAGTACTTC.

The chain carries TRBV2 and TRBJ2-7, with 7 nucleotides matching TRBD1. This CDR3 comprises 13 residues. The V segment lost 8 bases and the J segment 3 bases; nucleotides outside the gene matches: 7. The germline V gene encodes CDR1 SNHLY and CDR2 FYNNEI. CDR3 residues: CASGRDRRYEQYF. The CDR3 coding sequence is TGTGCCAGCGGACGGGACAGACGCTACGAGCAGTACTTC.